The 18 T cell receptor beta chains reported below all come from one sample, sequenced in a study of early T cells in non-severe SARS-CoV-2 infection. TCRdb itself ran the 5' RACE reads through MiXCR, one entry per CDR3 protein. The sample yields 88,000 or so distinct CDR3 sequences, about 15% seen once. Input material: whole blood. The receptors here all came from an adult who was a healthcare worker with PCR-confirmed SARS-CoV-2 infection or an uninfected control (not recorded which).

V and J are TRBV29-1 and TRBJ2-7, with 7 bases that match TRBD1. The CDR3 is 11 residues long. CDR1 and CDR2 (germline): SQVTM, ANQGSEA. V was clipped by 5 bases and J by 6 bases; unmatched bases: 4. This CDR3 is CSVWTGGEQYF. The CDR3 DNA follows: TGCAGCGTTTGGACAGGTGGCGAGCAGTACTTC.

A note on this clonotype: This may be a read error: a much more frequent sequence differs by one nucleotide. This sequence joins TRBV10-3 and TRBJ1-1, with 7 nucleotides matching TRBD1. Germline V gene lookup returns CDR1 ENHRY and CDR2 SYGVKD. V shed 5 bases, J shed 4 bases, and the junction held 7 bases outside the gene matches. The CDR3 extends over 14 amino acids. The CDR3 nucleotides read TGTGCCATCAGTAACGCAGGGGGAGGCACTGAAGCTTTCTTT. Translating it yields CAISNAGGGTEAFF.

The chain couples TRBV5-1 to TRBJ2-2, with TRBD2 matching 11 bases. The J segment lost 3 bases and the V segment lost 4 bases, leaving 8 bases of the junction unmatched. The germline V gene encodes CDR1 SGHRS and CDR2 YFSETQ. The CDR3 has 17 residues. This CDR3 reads CASSASLAGVYTGELFF. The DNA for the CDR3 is TGCGCCAGCAGCGCTTCACTAGCGGGAGTATACACCGGGGAGCTGTTTTTT.

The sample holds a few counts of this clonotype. CDR3 in DNA: TGTGCCAGCAGTTTAGCAGGGGCCCACATTCAGTACTTC. Translating gives CASSLAGAHIQYF. The chain uses TRBV12-3 or TRBV12-4 and TRBJ2-4; the D gene is possibly TRBD1 (5 bases). Trimming took off 0 bases at V and 8 bases at J, with 8 bases between the two ends. This CDR3 comprises 13 residues.

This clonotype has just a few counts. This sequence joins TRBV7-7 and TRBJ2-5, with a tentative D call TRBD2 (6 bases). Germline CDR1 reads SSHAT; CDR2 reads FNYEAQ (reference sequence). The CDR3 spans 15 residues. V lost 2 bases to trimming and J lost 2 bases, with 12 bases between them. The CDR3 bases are TGTGCCAGCAGCTTATACCCGGAGGGGCAAGAGACCCAGTACTTC. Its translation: CASSLYPEGQETQYF.

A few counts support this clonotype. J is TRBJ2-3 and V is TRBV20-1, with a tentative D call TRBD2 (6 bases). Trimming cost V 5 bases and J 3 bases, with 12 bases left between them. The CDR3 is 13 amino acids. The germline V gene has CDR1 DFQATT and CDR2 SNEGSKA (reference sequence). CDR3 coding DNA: TGCAGTGCTGGAAGCGGGCTGACAGATACGCAGTATTTT. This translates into CSAGSGLTDTQYF.

The CDR3 here is CASSLVPRRSSYNEQFF. Here the CDR3 DNA reads TGTGCCAGCAGCTTAGTTCCTCGGAGGAGCTCCTACAATGAGCAGTTCTTC. This chain joins TRBV7-2 and TRBJ2-1, with a possible D match to TRBD2 (5 bases). This CDR3 is 17 amino acids long. The V gene's germline CDR1 is SGHTA and CDR2 FQGNSA. The V end lost 1 base, the J end lost 0 bases, and 13 bases lay between the germline ends.

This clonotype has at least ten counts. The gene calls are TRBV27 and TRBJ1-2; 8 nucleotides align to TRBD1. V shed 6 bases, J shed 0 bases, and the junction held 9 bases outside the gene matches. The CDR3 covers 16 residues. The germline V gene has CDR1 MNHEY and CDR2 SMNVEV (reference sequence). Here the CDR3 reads CASRDRARGPNYGYTF. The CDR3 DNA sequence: TGTGCCAGCAGGGACAGGGCGAGGGGCCCTAACTATGGCTACACCTTC.

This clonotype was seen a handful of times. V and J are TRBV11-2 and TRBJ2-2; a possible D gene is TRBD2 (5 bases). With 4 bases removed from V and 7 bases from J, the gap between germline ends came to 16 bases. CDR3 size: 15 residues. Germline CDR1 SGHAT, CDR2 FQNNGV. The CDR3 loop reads CASSSIKGVGGELFF. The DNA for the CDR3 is TGTGCCAGCAGCTCAATAAAGGGAGTAGGCGGGGAGCTGTTTTTT.

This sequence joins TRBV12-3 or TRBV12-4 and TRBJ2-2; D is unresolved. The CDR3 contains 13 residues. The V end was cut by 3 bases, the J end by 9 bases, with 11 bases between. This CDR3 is CASSLSSWRELFF. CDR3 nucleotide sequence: TGTGCCAGCAGTTTGAGTAGTTGGCGGGAGCTGTTTTTT.

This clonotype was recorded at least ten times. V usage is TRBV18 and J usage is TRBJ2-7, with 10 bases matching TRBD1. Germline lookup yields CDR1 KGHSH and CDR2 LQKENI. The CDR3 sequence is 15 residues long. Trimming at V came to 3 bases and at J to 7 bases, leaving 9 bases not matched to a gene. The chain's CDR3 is CASSPPGQGRWEQYF. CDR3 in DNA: TGTGCCAGCTCACCGCCGGGACAGGGGAGGTGGGAGCAGTACTTC.

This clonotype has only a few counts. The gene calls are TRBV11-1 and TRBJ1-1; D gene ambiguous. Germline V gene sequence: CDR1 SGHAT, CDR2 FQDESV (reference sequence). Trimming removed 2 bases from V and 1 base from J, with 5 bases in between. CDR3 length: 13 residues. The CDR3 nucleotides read TGTGCCAGCAGCTTACGCAGGAACACTGAAGCTTTCTTT. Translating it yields CASSLRRNTEAFF.

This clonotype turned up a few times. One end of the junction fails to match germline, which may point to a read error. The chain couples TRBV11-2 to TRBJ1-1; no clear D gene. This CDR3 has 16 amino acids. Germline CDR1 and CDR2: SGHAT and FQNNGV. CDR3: CASSPSTDLLNTEVFF. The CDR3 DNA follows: TGTGCCAGCAGCCCTTCGACGGACCTCCTGAACACTGAAGTTTTCTTT.

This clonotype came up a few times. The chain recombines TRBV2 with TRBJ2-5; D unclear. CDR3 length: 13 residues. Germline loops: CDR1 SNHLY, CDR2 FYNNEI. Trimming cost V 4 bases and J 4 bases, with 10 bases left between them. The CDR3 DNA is TGTGCCAGCAGTGGACGCCTTGCAGAGACCCAGTACTTC. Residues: CASSGRLAETQYF.

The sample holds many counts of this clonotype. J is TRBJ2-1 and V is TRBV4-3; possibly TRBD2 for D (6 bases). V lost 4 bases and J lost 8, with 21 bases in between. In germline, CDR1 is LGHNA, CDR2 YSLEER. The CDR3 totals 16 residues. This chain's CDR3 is CASSLSWDSHVDEQFF. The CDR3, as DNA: TGCGCCAGCAGCCTAAGCTGGGACTCCCATGTCGATGAGCAGTTCTTC.

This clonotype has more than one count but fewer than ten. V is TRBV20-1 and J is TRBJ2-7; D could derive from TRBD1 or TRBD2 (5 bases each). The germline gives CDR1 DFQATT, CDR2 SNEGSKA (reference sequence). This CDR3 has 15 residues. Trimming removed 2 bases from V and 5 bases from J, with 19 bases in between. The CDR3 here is CSARLAGTPSHEQYF. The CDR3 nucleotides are TGCAGTGCTAGATTGGCCGGGACCCCATCCCACGAGCAGTACTTC.

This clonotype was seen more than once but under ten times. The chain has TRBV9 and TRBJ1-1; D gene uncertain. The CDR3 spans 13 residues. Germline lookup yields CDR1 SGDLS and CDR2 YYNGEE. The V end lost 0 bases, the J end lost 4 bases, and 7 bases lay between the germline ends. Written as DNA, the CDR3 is TGTGCCAGCAGCGTAGGAGTGGGCACTGAAGCTTTCTTT. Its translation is CASSVGVGTEAFF.

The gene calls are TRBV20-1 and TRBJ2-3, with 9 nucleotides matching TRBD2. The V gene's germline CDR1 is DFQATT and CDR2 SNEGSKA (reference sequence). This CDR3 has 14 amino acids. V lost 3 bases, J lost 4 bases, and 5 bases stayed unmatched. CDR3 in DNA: TGCAGTGCTAGTATACTAGCGGGTGCAGATACGCAGTATTTT. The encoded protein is CSASILAGADTQYF.